The 21 T cell receptor beta chains listed next were all sequenced from one sample in a study of beta chain features in type 1 diabetes. Reverse transcribing all isolated RNA meant expressed TCRB transcripts were sequenced. Profiled with immunoSEQ multiplex PCR; TCRdb holds only in-frame clones, not every one. The sample yields under 90,000 clones, roughly 30% seen once. Sequenced input: stem cell memory CD4+ T cells from blood. These TCRs come from a woman aged 18-35 years in good health.

This clone was seen a few times. The chain uses TRBV7-2 and TRBJ1-1, with TRBD1 matching 9 bases. Unmatched junction bases numbered 6, after V lost 5 bases and J lost 5 bases. Germline V gives CDR1 SGHTA, CDR2 FQGNSA. The CDR3 sequence is 14 residues long. CDR3 DNA: TGTGCCAGCAGCCTGGGACAGGGTACGACTGAAGCTTTCTTT. As protein: CASSLGQGTTEAFF.

The rearrangement joins TRBV5-6 to TRBJ1-2, with D tentatively TRBD1 (5 bases). This CDR3 is built from 12 residues. V lost 4 bases to trimming and J lost 5 bases, with 9 bases between them. Germline-derived CDR1 and CDR2 are SGHDT and YYEEEE. The CDR3 sequence is CASSPGLYGYTF. CDR3 DNA sequence: TGTGCCAGCAGCCCAGGGCTTTATGGCTACACCTTC.

The J gene is TRBJ2-2, the V gene TRBV14, with D hard to call. V was clipped by 3 bases and J by 2 bases, with 4 bases between them. The CDR3 has 13 residues. Germline V CDR1 and CDR2: SGHDN, FVKESK. CDR3 amino acids: CASSQANTGELFF. DNA for the CDR3: TGTGCCAGCAGCCAGGCCAACACCGGGGAGCTGTTTTTT. Full variable domain (outside the CDR3, taken from reference TRBV14 and TRBJ2-2): EAGVTQFPSHSVIEKGQTVTLRCDPISGHDNLYWYRRVMGKEIKFLLHFVKESKQDESGMPNNRFLAERTGGTYSTLKVQPAELEDSGVYFCASSQANTGELFFGEGSRLTVL.

There are a few counts of this clone. V and J are TRBV5-1 and TRBJ2-2, with a possible D match to TRBD2 (5 bases). From germline, CDR1 is SGHRS and CDR2 YFSETQ. Trimming took off 2 bases at V and 0 bases at J, with 8 bases between the two ends. This CDR3 has 15 amino acids. The chain's CDR3 is CASSFSVANTGELFF. The CDR3 coding sequence is TGCGCCAGCAGCTTTAGCGTCGCGAACACCGGGGAGCTGTTTTTT.

The V gene is TRBV7-9, the J gene TRBJ1-2; D is undetermined. The germline V and J ends were trimmed by 4 bases and 6 bases, with 12 bases remaining between them. The CDR3 length is 13 residues. CDR1 is SEHNR and CDR2 is FQNEAQ in the germline V gene (reference sequence). CDR3 in amino acids: CASSYAGAHGYTF. CDR3 DNA: TGTGCCAGCAGCTACGCGGGCGCACATGGCTACACCTTC.

The V and J genes are TRBV5-1 and TRBJ2-1, with 7 bases aligning to TRBD1. J lost 8 bases, V lost 5 bases, and 7 bases had no gene match. In germline, CDR1 is SGHRS, CDR2 YFSETQ. This CDR3 is 13 amino acids long. The CDR3 DNA follows: TGCGCCAGCAGAACCCGACAGGGCGATGAGCAGTTCTTC. Its protein is CASRTRQGDEQFF. The full variable domain, its missing parts supplied by reference TRBV5-1 and TRBJ2-1, is KAGVTQTPRYLIKTRGQQVTLSCSPISGHRSVSWYQQTPGQGLQFLFEYFSETQRNKGNFPGRFSGRQFSNSRSEMNVSTLELGDSALYLCASRTRQGDEQFFGPGTRLTVL.

This chain connects TRBV6-1 to TRBJ2-1; 7 bases match TRBD2. J gave up 10 bases and V 7 bases, and 13 bases lay outside the gene matches. The CDR3 covers 14 residues. In germline, CDR1 is MNHNS, CDR2 SASEGT. The CDR3 bases are TGTGCCAGCACCGGATGGAGCGGGAACGGGGAGCAGTTCTTC. It yields the protein CASTGWSGNGEQFF.

This clone was seen more than once but under ten times. The rearrangement joins TRBV5-5 to TRBJ1-2; 8 bases are a match to TRBD1. Germline loops: CDR1 SGHKS, CDR2 YYEKEE (reference sequence). This CDR3 comprises 15 residues. Losses at the gene ends were 4 bases for V and 4 bases for J; bases not matched to a gene: 9. For the CDR3, the DNA is TGTGCCAGCAGCCCGGATGGACAGGGTGGCTATGGCTACACCTTC. Encoded protein: CASSPDGQGGYGYTF.

J is TRBJ1-6 and V is TRBV5-4; D call uncertain. V lost 3 bases and J 6 bases, leaving 4 bases between the germline ends. This CDR3 has 12 amino acids. CDR1 is SGHNT and CDR2 is YYREEE in the germline V gene (reference sequence). The CDR3: CASSSINSPLHF. The CDR3 coding sequence is TGTGCCAGCAGCTCAATTAATTCACCCCTCCACTTT.

This clone came up a few times. The chain joins TRBV5-1 to TRBJ2-3; 7 bases line up with TRBD2. Per germline, CDR1 SGHRS and CDR2 YFSETQ. With 4 bases clipped from V and 2 bases from J, the junction kept 10 bases outside the gene matches. The CDR3 contains 16 residues. This CDR3 reads CASSLVGGSVTDTQYF. The CDR3, as DNA: TGCGCCAGCAGCCTCGTCGGGGGGAGTGTCACAGATACGCAGTATTTT.

The J gene is TRBJ1-1, the V gene TRBV29-1; 7 bases are shared with TRBD1. CDR1 is SQVTM, CDR2 ANQGSEA, per germline. V shed 4 bases and J 2 bases; nucleotides not matched to a gene: 1. The CDR3 extends over 12 amino acids. Here the CDR3 DNA reads TGCAGCGTTGGACAGGGAAACACTGAAGCTTTCTTT. This gives the protein CSVGQGNTEAFF.

There are a few counts of this clone. The chain combines TRBV11-2 with TRBJ1-1, with 8 bases matching TRBD1. This CDR3 has 13 amino acids. Trimming removed 5 bases from V and 2 bases from J; junction bases left unmatched: 1. Germline V lookup: CDR1 SGHAT, CDR2 FQNNGV. The CDR3: CASSDRGNTEAFF. The CDR3 DNA is TGTGCCAGCAGCGACAGGGGCAACACTGAAGCTTTCTTT.

The chain couples TRBV11-2 to TRBJ2-1; 7 bases map to TRBD2. The CDR3 runs to 15 residues. Trimming at V came to 4 bases and at J to 5 bases, leaving 8 bases not matched to a gene. Germline V CDR1 and CDR2: SGHAT, FQNNGV. The CDR3 nucleotides read TGTGCCAGCAGCTCCGGCCAGCGGGGAAACAATGAGCAGTTCTTC. It codes for CASSSGQRGNNEQFF.

This clone occurred a few times. The rearrangement joins TRBV2 to TRBJ2-1; perhaps TRBD1 as D (6 bases). Trimming removed 6 bases from V and 9 bases from J, with 27 bases in between. Germline-derived CDR1 and CDR2 are SNHLY and FYNNEI. The CDR3 consists of 17 residues. The CDR3 loop is CASRSRRDTTLNGEQFF. The CDR3 nucleotides read TGTGCCAGCAGGTCCCGCCGGGACACGACCCTAAACGGTGAGCAGTTCTTC. Based on the CDR3 plus reference TRBV2 and TRBJ2-1, the full variable domain is EPEVTQTPSHQVTQMGQEVILRCVPISNHLYFYWYRQILGQKVEFLVSFYNNEISEKSEIFDDQFSVERPDGSNFTLKIRSTKLEDSAMYFCASRSRRDTTLNGEQFFGPGTRLTVL.

On this clone itself: The sample contains more than one DNA sequence encoding this CDR3. The J gene is TRBJ2-3, the V gene TRBV9; D gene uncertain. Trimming shortened V by 0 bases and J by 6 bases, and 5 bases separated the two germline ends. CDR3 length: 12 residues. Germline values: CDR1 SGDLS, CDR2 YYNGEE. This chain's CDR3 is CASSVAGDTQYF. CDR3 nucleotides: TGTGCCAGCAGCGTAGCCGGGGATACGCAGTATTTT.

This clone was observed a handful of times. The genes are TRBV7-2 and TRBJ2-7; TRBD2 aligns across 9 bases. The CDR3 has 13 residues. In germline, CDR1 is SGHTA, CDR2 FQGNSA. V was pared by 3 bases and J by 3 bases, with 0 bases of the junction left unmatched. CDR3 nucleotide sequence: TGTGCCAGCAGCTTTAGCGGGGGCTACGAGCAGTACTTC. Its protein product is CASSFSGGYEQYF.

V usage is TRBV6-6 and J usage is TRBJ2-3; 9 bases map to TRBD2. The junction had 5 bases not matched to a gene; V was cut back by 6 bases and J by 4 bases. The germline V gene has CDR1 MNHNY and CDR2 SVGAGI (reference sequence). This CDR3 has 14 residues. Here the CDR3 reads CASSRGGAADTQYF. In nucleotides, the CDR3 is TGTGCCAGCAGCCGCGGGGGGGCCGCAGATACGCAGTATTTT.

The genes are TRBV29-1 and TRBJ1-1, with 9 nucleotides matching TRBD1. This CDR3 has 15 residues. Germline CDR1 reads SQVTM; CDR2 reads ANQGSEA. Unmatched junction bases numbered 11, after V lost 6 bases and J lost 3 bases. CDR3 DNA sequence: TGCAGCGTCGGAGATTACAGGGGGCGAGACACTGAAGCTTTCTTT. Its translation is CSVGDYRGRDTEAFF.

This clone was observed a handful of times. V and J are TRBV5-1 and TRBJ2-5, with 14 bases that match TRBD2. Losses at the gene ends were 4 bases for V and 4 bases for J; bases not matched to a gene: 15. The CDR3 length is 19 residues. The V gene's germline CDR1 is SGHRS and CDR2 YFSETQ. Written as DNA, the CDR3 is TGCGCCAGCAGCGACGGACTAGCGGGGGGTTCTGCCTGGCGAGAGACCCAGTACTTC. Translated, it gives CASSDGLAGGSAWRETQYF.

The chain couples TRBV2 to TRBJ2-3; tentatively, D is TRBD2 (6 bases). The CDR3 is 20 amino acids. Deletions cut 1 base from V and 2 bases from J, with 25 bases between. The germline V gene encodes CDR1 SNHLY and CDR2 FYNNEI. The CDR3 protein is CASSEVVPLGSGLYTDTQYF. The CDR3 DNA sequence: TGTGCCAGCAGTGAAGTTGTTCCCTTGGGGAGCGGACTATACACAGATACGCAGTATTTT. Drawing the rest from reference TRBV2 and TRBJ2-3, the complete variable domain is EPEVTQTPSHQVTQMGQEVILRCVPISNHLYFYWYRQILGQKVEFLVSFYNNEISEKSEIFDDQFSVERPDGSNFTLKIRSTKLEDSAMYFCASSEVVPLGSGLYTDTQYFGPGTRLTVL.

The chain couples TRBV5-4 to TRBJ2-1; D is undetermined. Trimming took 4 bases from V and 0 from J, leaving 14 bases between them. The CDR3 is 16 amino acids. The germline V gene encodes CDR1 SGHNT and CDR2 YYREEE (reference sequence). Here the CDR3 reads CASSARGGLSYNEQFF. The CDR3 DNA follows: TGTGCCAGCAGCGCGCGAGGTGGCCTCTCCTACAATGAGCAGTTCTTC.